This T cell receptor beta chain was observed in a study of shared clonotypes between healthy human individuals (TCRdb year 2020). Notes on the research overall: Three men and two women, aged 18 to 49 years, made up the cohort. Per donor, three plates each were used for CD4 naive and CD4 memory, two for CD8 naive, and one for CD8 memory. Blood TCR repertoires of about five healthy adults were deeply sequenced to estimate repertoire size and the extent of clonotype sharing between individuals. To increase sequencing depth and limit assay-specific biases, different laboratories used diverse techniques to prepare libraries and sequence TCR repertoires. Leukapheresis yielded between about 0.9 and 10 billion PBMCs per donor. What the work shows at the level of the full study, not this receptor alone: Across a handful of donors, approximately 5% of naive CD4, approximately 3.6% of naive CD8, approximately 2.5% of memory CD4, and 0.4% of memory CD8 clonotypes were shared. Sampling was limited to blood, and TCR repertoires in tissue likely differ from TCR repertoires in blood. Clonotypes shared by all four sorted-subset donors showed higher generation probabilities than non-shared clonotypes. Pairwise subsampling indicated that sequencing depth was expected to affect the degree of clonotype sharing among donors. Incomplete sequencing was indicated by rarefaction of sorted-subset datasets, despite the large sequencing depth. Estimated clonotype richness was generally larger for naive than for memory subsets. The genetic and exposure-history diversity represented was limited by the small number of donors.

The CDR3 holds 14 amino acids from the cysteine to the phenylalanine. The only DNA kept is the CDR3, 42 bases in frame from the first base. CDR1 and CDR2 are read off the germline V gene as SQVTM and ANQGSEA. V gives up 6 bases and J gives up 3 bases, and the segment between their germline ends measures 15 bases. Donors were healthy HIV-negative adults with no recently reported acute infections or vaccinations. Every donor was a Caucasian adult living in Nashville, Tennessee, USA. CD8 memory samples were composed of magnetically selected CD45RO+ cells combined with CCR7-negative CD45RA+ effector memory (TemRA) cells. Blood was obtained by leukapheresis, after which PBMCs were separated by Ficoll-Histopaque density gradient centrifugation and cryopreserved in liquid nitrogen vapor phase. Analytical flow cytometry was used to check the purity and quantity of each magnetically sorted T cell population. Genomic DNA was isolated from every sorted fraction and measured by UV absorbance on a Nanodrop 2000c.

TCR CDR3 regions were amplified from genomic DNA by multiplex PCR using the deep immunoSEQ assay. Extracted genomic DNA from each cell subset was distributed evenly across all wells of several immunoSEQ 96-well plates, and each plate was treated as a replicate. For sorted subsets, roughly 200 ng of genomic DNA, equivalent to 25,000 to 30,000 T cell genomes, went into each replicate PCR. Purified libraries were measured with a Qubit 3.0 fluorometer, size-checked on a Bioanalyzer 2100, and measured again with the KAPA Library Quantification kit. A separate single-read 150-cycle Illumina NextSeq 550 flow cell was used to sequence each immunoSEQ 96-well plate. As for how the authors treated the data: Because only junctional sequences without quality scores were contained in the immunoSEQ output, filtering matching that applied to full-length reads could not be performed. Sequences were annotated with PyIR, a Python wrapper for IgBLAST v1.9, and V/J genes and CDR3 were assigned using IMGT germline references. Reads with weak V/J assignments (E-value above 1e-6), missing CDR3, stop codons, out-of-frame junctions, or ambiguous translated residues were removed. V3J clonotypes were defined as sequences sharing the same inferred V gene, J gene, and CDR3 amino acid sequence. Percentage overlap between repertoires was computed as shared unique clonotypes divided by the size of the smaller repertoire. Richness of each repertoire was evaluated using RTK rarefaction, the Chao1 estimator, and Recon v2.1 estimates of unobserved clonotypes. OLGA was used to compute generation probabilities for all TCRbeta clonotypes that the gDNA method yielded from a handful of donors. TCRdb provides this immuneACCESS table in a form limited to in-frame rearrangements. Some clones are lacking; in checked studies, under half of them reflect an unresolved V gene, and why the rest are absent is not known. D and trimming were read from the DNA, whereas the V and J calls and clone size are those reported in that table. The sample has 600,000 to 750,000 clones on record, about 90% of them singletons. The ten biggest clones cover around a third of the sample.

In regard to this clone: Its antigen remains unidentified. No base qualities exist here, and no much larger clone lies one base off it.

The rearrangement combines TRBV29-1 with TRBJ1-3; a weak D assignment points to TRBD1 (6 bases agree). The sample comprised memory CD8+ T cells from PBMCs. Per the publication, the cell subset or site label means: CD45RO+ cells pooled with CCR7-negative TemRA cells. The sequence came from a man younger than 35 in good health. Some clones in this sample may be carry-over from other donors' samples. Here the CDR3 is given as CSVATGRYGNTIYF. The sequenced DNA is TGCAGCGTGGCCACAGGGCGTTATGGAAACACCATATATTTT. The CDR3, completed at both ends by the reference TRBV29-1 and TRBJ1-3 genes, gives the full variable domain SAVISQKPSRDICQRGTSLTIQCQVDSQVTMMFWYRQQPGQSLTLIATANQGSEATYESGFVIDKFPISRPNLTFSTLTVSNMSPEDSSIYLCSVATGRYGNTIYFGEGSWLTVV.